A selection of T cell receptor beta chains follows, all from one sample in a study of blood T cell repertoires in COVID-19. The assay was immunoSEQ multiplex PCR, and TCRdb's table has in-frame clones only and misses some. The sample includes about 170,000 clones, approximately 80% seen only once; the top ten take 6.5% to 9.5%. The sample comprised peripheral blood. Source of these receptors: a woman of 80 years or more with COVID-19, enrolled during active disease. CDR3s include the opening cysteine and the closing phenylalanine or tryptophan. Size is stated for part of the rows, as once, few or many counts, or as a class when the clone is expanded.

>TRBJ2-7|NA|TRBV6-1
CASSEALPSYEQYF
>TRBJ1-6|NA|TRBV6-5
CASSPIDRGASPLHF
>TRBJ1-1|NA|TRBV5-1
CASSSQSTEAFF
>TRBJ2-6|NA|TRBV7-9
CASSLSGSGANVLTF
>TRBJ1-1|NA|TRBV18
CASSPQGQGAGTEAFF
>TRBJ2-3|NA|TRBV11-3
CASSLGAGERDTQYF
>TRBJ2-3|NA|TRBV5-1
CASSSAGRPDTQYF
>TRBJ1-5|NA|TRBV6-1
CASSGTGRAPNQPQHF
>TRBJ1-1|NA|TRBV6-5
CASRTGTWNTEAFF
>TRBJ1-2|NA|TRBV15
CATSRTTGVFGVHGYTF
>TRBJ2-7|NA|TRBV19
CASSPGQGLDEQYF
>TRBJ2-1|NA|TRBV18
CASSQASGGQNEQFF
>TRBJ1-5|NA|TRBV27
CASSFTNQPQHF
>TRBJ2-4|NA|TRBV7-3
CASSLGTSGILLLAKNIQYF
>TRBJ2-5|NA|TRBV15
CATSRRTSGQETQYF
>TRBJ1-1|NA|TRBV29-1
CSVGQAVGLNTEAFF
>TRBJ2-7|NA|TRBV15
CATSPRGTGVGSYEQYF
>TRBJ2-2|NA|TRBV2
CASRKEDLFTGELFF
>TRBJ2-1|once|TRBV4-1
CASSREKTSGRNDEQFF
>TRBJ2-1|NA|TRBV5-1
CASSSGQGAEEQFF
>TRBJ1-4|NA|TRBV5-1
CASSARAAPTTNEKLFF
>TRBJ2-4|NA|TRBV3-1/TRBV3-2
CASSQGHGGLGKNIQYF